Listed below are T cell receptor beta chains from one sample, sequenced in a study of cytomegalovirus exposure and HLA in healthy donors. The protocol was immunoSEQ multiplex PCR, while the TCRdb copy is restricted to in-frame clones and leaves out a portion. The table has 85,000 to 130,000 clones, roughly 75% seen once. The sample consisted of PBMCs. Every receptor here comes from a woman in her 40s in good health and CMV-seronegative. The CDR3 runs from the conserved cysteine through the conserved F or W. The D gene is left open where the match is weak. Clone sizes are given selectively: once, few, many, or a class where the clone is expanded.

V: TRBV27; length: 14; size: NA; D: NA; J: TRBJ1-2; DNA: TGTGCCAGCACTCCCGGGGGGGGCAGCTATGGCTACACCTTC; CDR3: CASTPGGGSYGYTF
V: TRBV9; length: 13; size: NA; D: NA; J: TRBJ2-7; DNA: TGTGCCAGCAGCGTAGGGCAATCATACGAGCAGTACTTC; CDR3: CASSVGQSYEQYF
V: TRBV5-6; length: 16; size: once; D: TRBD2; J: TRBJ2-3; DNA: TGTGCCAGCAGACGAAGACTAGCGGGTATCTCAGATACGCAGTATTTT; CDR3: CASRRRLAGISDTQYF
V: TRBV5-4; length: 17; size: NA; D: TRBD1; J: TRBJ2-7; DNA: TGTGCCAGCAGCTTTGCGTTCGGGGGACAGGGAACCTCCGAGCAGTACTTC; CDR3: CASSFAFGGQGTSEQYF
V: TRBV5-4; length: 13; size: few; D: TRBD1; J: TRBJ1-1; DNA: TGTGCCAGCAGCTTTACAGGGGGCACTGAAGCTTTCTTT; CDR3: CASSFTGGTEAFF
V: TRBV7-8; length: 17; size: NA; D: NA; J: TRBJ1-2; DNA: TGTGCCAGCAGGGAAGGGACAACTGGAGCCTCTCTATGGGGCTACACCTTC; CDR3: CASREGTTGASLWGYTF
V: TRBV4-1; length: 14; size: NA; D: NA; J: TRBJ2-7; DNA: TGCGCCAGCAGCCAAGTTGAATCGAGCTACGAGCAGTACTTC; CDR3: CASSQVESSYEQYF
V: TRBV27; length: 15; size: NA; D: TRBD1; J: TRBJ1-2; DNA: TGTGCCAGCAGCACAGGGGGAGTGTTAATAGGTGGCTACACCTTC; CDR3: CASSTGGVLIGGYTF
V: TRBV10-3; length: 16; size: NA; D: NA; J: TRBJ1-2; DNA: TGTGCCATCAGTGAGCCGGGTCGGGGATTCAACTATGGCTACACCTTC; CDR3: CAISEPGRGFNYGYTF
V: TRBV9; length: 15; size: once; D: TRBD1; J: TRBJ2-7; DNA: TGTGCCAGCAGCGTCCACTCTGGGACAGGGGGCGAGCAGTACTTC; CDR3: CASSVHSGTGGEQYF
V: TRBV19; length: 15; size: once; D: NA; J: TRBJ1-1; DNA: TGTGCCAGTAGCCCTCAGACAGGACCGAACACTGAAGCTTTCTTT; CDR3: CASSPQTGPNTEAFF
V: TRBV7-8; length: 13; size: NA; D: NA; J: TRBJ1-1; DNA: TGTGCCAGCAGCTCGGACAGGAACACTGAAGCTTTCTTT; CDR3: CASSSDRNTEAFF
V: TRBV9; length: 15; size: NA; D: NA; J: TRBJ2-2; DNA: TGTGCCAGCAGCGTAGGACTAGCGAACACCGGGGAGCTGTTTTTT; CDR3: CASSVGLANTGELFF